A selection of T cell receptor beta chains follows, all from one sample in a study of blood T cell repertoires in COVID-19. Clones were sequenced by immunoSEQ multiplex PCR, and TCRdb holds only the in-frame ones, with some missing. Of roughly 180,000 clones listed, approximately 79% were seen once; the top ten hold around 8%. The specimen was peripheral blood. The receptors originated from a woman aged 55-70 years with COVID-19, enrolled during active disease. Both conserved end residues are part of each CDR3. The D gene is left open where the match is weak. Size is omitted from some rows. Given values are once, few, many or a class for expanded clones.

>TRBV30|TRBD1|-|TRBJ1-5
CAWSGPGQGGQPQHF
TGTGCCTGGAGTGGCCCGGGACAGGGCGGTCAGCCCCAGCATTTT
>TRBV4-1|TRBD1|few|TRBJ1-6
CASSQEVWGQGRAQYSPLHF
TGCGCCAGCAGCCAAGAAGTTTGGGGACAGGGTAGAGCCCAATACTCACCCCTCCACTTT
>TRBV7-6|TRBD2|-|TRBJ2-5
CASSAGGSGGETQYF
TGTGCCAGCAGCGCGGGCGGGAGTGGTGGTGAGACCCAGTACTTC
>TRBV5-1|-|-|TRBJ1-4
CASSMSQGTNEKLFF
TGCGCCAGCAGCATGAGTCAGGGGACTAATGAAAAACTGTTTTTT
>TRBV5-5|-|-|TRBJ2-3
CASSRTADTQYF
TGTGCCAGCAGCCGAACCGCGGATACGCAGTATTTT
>TRBV7-2|TRBD1|-|TRBJ1-2
CASRRQGWGGYTF
TGTGCCAGCAGGAGACAGGGTTGGGGAGGCTACACCTTC
>TRBV6-2/TRBV6-3|TRBD1|few|TRBJ2-1
CASSSGQAVNEQFF
TGTGCCAGCAGTTCGGGACAGGCTGTCAATGAGCAGTTCTTC
>TRBV6-5|-|-|TRBJ1-1
CASSLTGLGTEAFF
TGTGCCAGCAGCCTTACAGGGTTAGGCACTGAAGCTTTCTTT
>TRBV15|TRBD1|-|TRBJ2-7
CATSARDRPYEQYF
TGTGCCACCAGCGCCCGGGACAGACCCTACGAGCAGTACTTC
>TRBV27|-|-|TRBJ2-5
CASSLSGETQYF
TGTGCCAGCAGTCTCAGCGGGGAGACCCAGTACTTC
>TRBV19|-|-|TRBJ1-2
CASLQGVRGYGYTF
TGTGCCAGCCTACAGGGAGTTAGAGGCTATGGCTACACCTTC
>TRBV19|TRBD1|-|TRBJ1-2
CASSGTGGGYGYTF
TGTGCCAGTAGCGGGACAGGGGGCGGCTATGGCTACACCTTC
>TRBV5-1|TRBD1|-|TRBJ2-1
CASSTSDRGIDEQFF
TGCGCCAGCAGCACGTCGGACAGGGGTATCGATGAGCAGTTCTTC
>TRBV28|TRBD1|-|TRBJ1-5
CASIGQGARNQPQHF
TGTGCCAGCATCGGACAGGGGGCGCGAAACCAGCCCCAGCATTTT
>TRBV5-4|-|-|TRBJ2-5
CASSWGELETQYF
TGTGCCAGCAGCTGGGGGGAACTGGAGACCCAGTACTTC
>TRBV6-5|-|-|TRBJ2-2
CASSTTWAPGELFF
TGTGCCAGCAGTACCACTTGGGCGCCCGGGGAGCTGTTTTTT
>TRBV2|-|-|TRBJ1-2
CASSVTGTIGYTF
TGTGCCAGCAGCGTTACCGGGACAATAGGCTACACCTTC
>TRBV5-1|-|-|TRBJ2-1
CASSPGHHSYNEQFF
TGCGCCAGCTCTCCGGGACACCACTCCTACAATGAGCAGTTCTTC
>TRBV11-2|-|-|TRBJ2-2
CASSLLGQGRSGELFF
TGTGCCAGCAGCTTATTGGGGCAGGGTCGATCCGGGGAGCTGTTTTTT
>TRBV15|TRBD2|-|TRBJ2-4
CATSGRARLDIQYF
TGTGCCACCAGCGGGAGGGCCAGGTTAGACATTCAGTACTTC
>TRBV6-4|-|-|TRBJ1-5
CASSDYSAGRCQPQHF
TGTGCCAGCAGTGACTATTCGGCAGGGAGGTGTCAGCCCCAGCATTTT
>TRBV10-3|-|-|TRBJ1-6
CATGTPSSPLHF
TGTGCCACCGGGACACCCTCTTCACCCCTCCACTTT
>TRBV25-1|TRBD2|-|TRBJ2-1
CASSESSGFNEQFF
TGTGCCAGCAGTGAATCTAGCGGATTCAATGAGCAGTTCTTC
>TRBV15|TRBD2|-|TRBJ2-5
CATSREGSGIGTQYF
TGTGCCACCAGCAGAGAAGGGAGCGGGATAGGGACCCAGTACTTC
>TRBV30|-|-|TRBJ2-5
CAWKEAETQYF
TGTGCCTGGAAGGAGGCGGAGACCCAGTACTTC
>TRBV9|TRBD1|once|TRBJ2-1
CASSGTGVYNEQFF
TGTGCCAGCAGCGGGACAGGGGTCTACAATGAGCAGTTCTTC
>TRBV11-3|TRBD2|-|TRBJ2-1
CASSQGTSEYYNEQFF
TGTGCCAGCAGCCAGGGGACTAGCGAATACTACAATGAGCAGTTCTTC
>TRBV2|-|-|TRBJ1-2
CAIHDSGYGYTF
TGTGCCATCCATGATTCGGGCTATGGCTACACCTTC
>TRBV6-1|TRBD2|-|TRBJ2-3
CASSEGLAGADTQYF
TGTGCCAGCAGTGAGGGACTAGCGGGGGCAGATACGCAGTATTTT